This TCR beta chain emerged from a study of control samples from healthy donors and cancer patients. The table came from immunoSEQ multiplex PCR; TCRdb's copy has only in-frame clones and leaves some out. The sample records approximately 150,000 clones, 96% being singletons. V was clipped by 5 bases and J by 5 bases; unmatched bases: 6. In germline, CDR1 is SGHAT, CDR2 FQNNGV. The CDR3 sequence is 14 residues long. This chain links TRBV11-2 with TRBJ2-7; TRBD1 aligns across 10 bases. The clonotype was recovered from a woman under 40 in good health. The sequenced sample consisted of blood. The CDR3 loop is CASSPRDRGHEQYF. For the CDR3, the DNA is TGTGCCAGCAGCCCCCGGGACAGGGGACACGAGCAGTACTTC.